A single sample gave rise to the 23 T cell receptor beta chains below, sequenced in a study of CD8 T cells in Susac syndrome. Reverse transcription of roughly 0.5 to 1 ug RNA was performed with random hexamers. MiXCR, applied by TCRdb to the immunoSEQ multiplex PCR reads, yields one record per CDR3 protein. The repertoire holds approximately 110,000 distinct CDR3 sequences, with roughly 93% as singletons. The sequenced sample consisted of CD8+ T cells from PBMCs. The source is a human donor with multiple sclerosis.

The CDR3 here is CSAKYPGQNQPQHF. CDR3 in DNA: TGCAGTGCTAAATACCCGGGACAAAATCAGCCCCAGCATTTT. The V call is TRBV20-1, the J call TRBJ1-5; D might be TRBD1 (6 bases). The CDR3 spans 14 residues. Germline V lookup: CDR1 DFQATT, CDR2 SNEGSKA (reference sequence). With 4 bases removed from V and 4 bases from J, the gap between germline ends came to 14 bases.

This chain joins TRBV29-1 and TRBJ1-2; 8 nucleotides match TRBD1. V shed 4 bases, J shed 5 bases, and the junction held 9 bases outside the gene matches. The germline gives CDR1 SQVTM, CDR2 ANQGSEA. CDR3 length: 14 amino acids. The DNA of the CDR3 is TGCAGCGTTGGTCGGCAGGGGGCAGAGTATGGCTACACCTTC. It yields the protein CSVGRQGAEYGYTF.

This chain joins TRBV12-3 or TRBV12-4 and TRBJ2-3; tentatively, D is TRBD1 (5 bases). Trimming removed 6 bases at V and 0 bases at J, with 16 bases between. This CDR3 region has 16 residues. The CDR3 nucleotides are TGTGCCAGCAGCCTAGGGGTAGGCCATAGCACAGATACGCAGTATTTT. Its translation is CASSLGVGHSTDTQYF.

Only one count was recorded for this clonotype. V and J are TRBV7-9 and TRBJ2-3; D may be TRBD1 or TRBD2 (5 bases each). There are 14 residues in the CDR3. Trimming left V 10 bases short and J 6 bases short, with 20 bases between. Germline-derived CDR1 and CDR2 are SEHNR and FQNEAQ (reference sequence). The CDR3 sequence: CATSRGLRVDTQYF. In DNA, the CDR3 is TGTGCCACCTCAAGGGGCCTGAGGGTGGATACGCAGTATTTT.

The chain combines TRBV12-3 or TRBV12-4 with TRBJ1-1, with unresolved D. This CDR3 comprises 14 residues. The ends were cut back, 3 bases at V and 5 bases at J, with 13 bases in the middle. The CDR3 region is CASSFGGLTTEAFF. CDR3 DNA: TGTGCCAGCAGTTTTGGAGGGCTTACTACTGAAGCTTTCTTT.

This sequence joins TRBV4-1 and TRBJ1-6, with D hard to call. Deletions cut 1 base from V and 0 bases from J, with 7 bases between. The CDR3 extends over 16 amino acids. Germline lookup yields CDR1 MGHRA and CDR2 YSYEKL. In DNA form, the CDR3 reads TGCGCCAGCAGCCAAGTTGGGAGCTCCTATAATTCACCCCTCCACTTT. It translates to CASSQVGSSYNSPLHF.

The chain is built from TRBV2 and TRBJ1-4, with D possibly matching TRBD1 (5 bases). CDR1 is SNHLY, CDR2 FYNNEI, per germline. The length of the CDR3 is 12 residues. Trimming cost V 2 bases and J 13 bases, with 11 bases left between them. CDR3 DNA: TGTGCCAGCAGTGAATACCTTGGGGGACTGTTTTTT. It specifies CASSEYLGGLFF.

This clonotype was picked up a small number of times. The V gene is TRBV6-1, the J gene TRBJ2-7, with 7 bases identical to TRBD1. Germline loops: CDR1 MNHNS, CDR2 SASEGT. The V segment lost 7 bases and the J segment 3 bases; nucleotides outside the gene matches: 3. The CDR3 length is 12 residues. The CDR3 DNA reads as TGTGCCAGCATCGGGACAGACTACGAGCAGTACGTC. This encodes CASIGTDYEQYV.

The genes are TRBV27 and TRBJ1-1; D remains ambiguous. Trimming stripped 6 bases from V and 1 base from J, with 9 bases between. The CDR3 is 13 residues long. Per germline, CDR1 MNHEY and CDR2 SMNVEV (reference sequence). CDR3 nucleotide sequence: TGTGCCAGCAGCCAATACAGGAACACTGAAGCTTTCTTT. Amino acid sequence: CASSQYRNTEAFF.

The CDR3 DNA reads as TGCAGCGTCAGACTGACAGGGCCTGGGGGCTACACCTTC. It is translated as CSVRLTGPGGYTF. The V gene is TRBV29-1, the J gene TRBJ1-2, with 7 bases identical to TRBD1. The V and J ends lost 6 bases and 8 bases, in that order; junction bases with no gene match: 12. The CDR3 length is 13 residues. Per the germline V gene, CDR1 is SQVTM and CDR2 is ANQGSEA.

The rearrangement uses TRBV5-6 and TRBJ2-5; TRBD1 aligns across 10 bases. V shed 3 bases and J 4 bases; nucleotides not matched to a gene: 3. The CDR3 extends over 14 amino acids. Germline-derived CDR1 and CDR2 are SGHDT and YYEEEE. The CDR3 is CASSWGDRGETQYF. The DNA for the CDR3 is TGTGCCAGCAGCTGGGGGGACAGGGGAGAGACCCAGTACTTC.

This chain connects TRBV7-2 to TRBJ2-5, with 7 bases aligning to TRBD2. V trimming: 3 bases; J trimming: 2 bases; junction bases outside the gene matches: 6. This CDR3 has 15 amino acids. Germline CDR1 and CDR2: SGHTA and FQGNSA. The CDR3 DNA reads as TGTGCCAGCAGCTTCGGCGGGGGTCGTCAAGAGACCCAGTACTTC. This encodes CASSFGGGRQETQYF.

This clonotype appeared a single time. J is TRBJ2-2 and V is TRBV11-2, with a possible D match to TRBD1 (5 bases). Trimming pared 6 bases from V and 6 bases from J, leaving 8 bases between. This CDR3 region has 12 residues. Per germline, CDR1 SGHAT and CDR2 FQNNGV. CDR3 loop: CASSRGSGELFF. The CDR3 DNA is TGTGCCAGCAGTAGGGGATCCGGGGAGCTGTTTTTT.

The chain employs TRBV7-9 and TRBJ2-7, with 7 bases matching TRBD1. CDR1 and CDR2 from the germline V gene are SEHNR and FQNEAQ (reference sequence). CDR3 length: 15 residues. The V segment lost 1 base and the J segment 6 bases; nucleotides outside the gene matches: 9. CDR3 residues: CASSLDSLAGGEQYF. The CDR3 DNA is TGTGCCAGCAGCTTAGATTCGTTGGCAGGGGGCGAGCAGTACTTC.

This clonotype has just a few counts. The chain links TRBV5-4 to TRBJ2-7; D not certain. The CDR3 sequence is 12 residues long. In germline, CDR1 is SGHNT, CDR2 YYREEE (reference sequence). Trimming took off 0 bases at V and 6 bases at J, with 7 bases between the two ends. CDR3 DNA sequence: TGTGCCAGCAGCTTGGGGGGATCCGAGCAGTACTTC. Translation: CASSLGGSEQYF.

The chain couples TRBV7-2 to TRBJ2-2; TRBD1 matches 9 bases. V lost 4 bases, J lost 6 bases, and 12 bases stayed unmatched. The CDR3 is made up of 17 amino acids. In germline, CDR1 is SGHTA, CDR2 FQGNSA. This CDR3 reads CASSSTGTGLPPGELFF. CDR3 nucleotides: TGTGCCAGCAGCTCAACCGGGACAGGGTTGCCCCCCGGGGAGCTGTTTTTT.

The chain joins TRBV11-2 to TRBJ2-7; TRBD2 matches at 8 bases. The ends lost 5 bases at V and 5 bases at J; junction bases unmatched: 11. CDR1 and CDR2 (germline): SGHAT, FQNNGV. The CDR3 extends over 15 amino acids. The CDR3 region has the DNA TGTGCCAGCAGCCCGGGCGGGGGGCGGAGGAACGAGCAGTACTTC. Amino acids: CASSPGGGRRNEQYF.

The gene calls are TRBV4-2 and TRBJ2-7; D gene uncertain. Germline CDR1 LGHNA, CDR2 YNFKEQ. This CDR3 contains 16 residues. The V gene lost 0 bases and the J gene lost 0 bases, with 12 bases spanning the gap. The CDR3 bases are TGTGCCAGCAGCCAAGATAGGCCCTCGAGCTCCTACGAGCAGTACTTC. It yields the protein CASSQDRPSSSYEQYF.

The chain links TRBV6-2 or TRBV6-3 to TRBJ2-7, with 10 bases fitting TRBD2. V gave up 2 bases and J gave up 5 bases; unmatched junction bases: 12. CDR1 is MNHEY, CDR2 SVGEGT, per germline. The CDR3 consists of 17 residues. Here the CDR3 DNA reads TGTGCCAGCAGTTACCTTACCATTAGCGGGAGGCCCCACGAGCAGTACGTC. This encodes CASSYLTISGRPHEQYV.

This rearrangement joins TRBV20-1 to TRBJ1-1; 8 bases line up with TRBD1. The V gene's germline CDR1 is DFQATT and CDR2 SNEGSKA (reference sequence). The CDR3 has 16 residues. Losses at the gene ends were 0 bases for V and 0 bases for J; bases not matched to a gene: 6. CDR3 loop: CSARDMTGALNTEAFF. The CDR3 DNA is TGCAGTGCTAGAGATATGACAGGGGCCCTGAACACTGAAGCTTTCTTT.

This chain uses TRBV18 with TRBJ1-1; D perhaps matches TRBD1 (5 bases). Germline V gene data show CDR1 as KGHSH and CDR2 as LQKENI. V lost 3 bases and J 0 bases, leaving 20 bases between the germline ends. This CDR3 is built from 18 residues. This CDR3 is CASSPPAGDLIMNTEAFF. CDR3 nucleotide sequence: TGTGCCAGCTCACCCCCCGCTGGGGACCTCATAATGAACACTGAAGCTTTCTTT.

V usage is TRBV7-2 and J usage is TRBJ2-7; 11 bases match TRBD2. The J segment lost 6 bases and the V segment lost 6 bases, leaving 13 bases of the junction unmatched. Germline V lookup: CDR1 SGHTA, CDR2 FQGNSA. This CDR3 region has 16 residues. The CDR3 bases are TGTGCCAGCAGTTTCCACCCAATAGCGGGAGGGACCGAGCAGTACGTC. This translates into CASSFHPIAGGTEQYV.

The chain employs TRBV7-9 and TRBJ2-5; D is undetermined. V was pared by 10 bases and J by 5 bases, with 23 bases between. Germline V gene lookup returns CDR1 SEHNR and CDR2 FQNEAQ (reference sequence). CDR3 size: 15 residues. This CDR3 reads CATSLGPTARETQYF. CDR3 DNA sequence: TGTGCCACCTCTTTGGGCCCCACGGCCAGGGAGACCCAGTACTTC.